One and the same sample provided the 20 T cell receptor beta chains below, sequenced in a study of T-cell reconstitution after alpha-beta-depleted transplantation in children. Unique molecular identifiers were incorporated during preparation of the TCRbeta library. TCRdb passed the PCR reads through MiXCR, listing each CDR3 protein once. This table holds 200,000 to 300,000 distinct CDR3 sequences, more than 10% found once. The specimen comprised PBMCs from the stem cell graft donor, sampled from the stem cell graft. The receptors originated from a human donor who donated a stem cell graft to a child with acute lymphoblastic leukemia.

This chain joins TRBV2 and TRBJ2-1, with D tentatively TRBD1 or TRBD2 (5 bases each). This CDR3 region has 16 residues. Germline V gene lookup returns CDR1 SNHLY and CDR2 FYNNEI. V was clipped by 4 bases and J by 2 bases, with 15 bases between them. In DNA, the CDR3 is TGTGCCAGCAGTGGCCCGGGACCGGGAACCTACAATGAGCAGTTCTTC. This encodes CASSGPGPGTYNEQFF.

This clonotype was observed at least ten times. J is TRBJ1-2 and V is TRBV20-1; D may be TRBD1 (6 bases). Per germline, CDR1 DFQATT and CDR2 SNEGSKA (reference sequence). The CDR3 has 11 amino acids. V was pared by 6 bases and J by 6 bases, with 11 bases between. The CDR3 here is CSATGRNGYTF. CDR3 DNA: TGCAGTGCGACAGGAAGGAATGGCTACACCTTC.

On this clonotype itself: Given a much more abundant clone one base away, this may be a read error. The chain employs TRBV5-1 and TRBJ2-7; D possibly corresponds to TRBD2 (5 bases). This CDR3 has 16 amino acids. V lost 2 bases to trimming and J lost 3 bases, with 18 bases between them. Per the germline V gene, CDR1 is SGHRS and CDR2 is YFSETQ. The CDR3 DNA is TGCGCCAGCAGCTTCCCTGAGCTGGAGGCCGGCTACGAGCAGTACTTC. It specifies CASSFPELEAGYEQYF. The full variable domain, completed using reference TRBV5-1 and TRBJ2-7, is KAGVTQTPRYLIKTRGQQVTLSCSPISGHRSVSWYQQTPGQGLQFLFEYFSETQRNKGNFPGRFSGRQFSNSRSEMNVSTLELGDSALYLCASSFPELEAGYEQYFGPGTRLTVT.

This clonotype occurred many times. The gene calls are TRBV7-2 and TRBJ2-1; 9 bases map to TRBD2. Germline lookup yields CDR1 SGHTA and CDR2 FQGNSA. This CDR3 comprises 17 residues. The junction had 13 bases not matched to a gene; V was cut back by 5 bases and J by 5 bases. CDR3 region: CASSLAQGLATHNEQFF. The CDR3 bases are TGTGCCAGCAGCCTTGCCCAAGGACTAGCGACCCACAATGAGCAGTTCTTC.

Many counts were recorded for this clonotype. The CDR3 bases are TGTGCCAGCAGTTTCGGGACAGGTTCCTATGAAGCTTTCTTT. It encodes CASSFGTGSYEAFF. This chain links TRBV27 with TRBJ1-1; 8 bases line up with TRBD1. Germline loops: CDR1 MNHEY, CDR2 SMNVEV (reference sequence). The J segment lost 7 bases and the V segment lost 3 bases, leaving 7 bases of the junction unmatched. The CDR3 length is 14 residues.

The table lists this clonotype with many counts. The chain uses TRBV5-1 and TRBJ2-1, with TRBD2 identical over 8 bases. CDR1 is SGHRS and CDR2 is YFSETQ in the germline V gene. J gave up 7 bases and V 0 bases, and 3 bases lay outside the gene matches. This CDR3 is 14 amino acids long. In nucleotides, the CDR3 is TGCGCCAGCAGCTTGGGACCGGGGGGGAATGAGCAGTTCTTC. Translating gives CASSLGPGGNEQFF.

This clonotype was detected ten times or more. V gene TRBV10-3 combines with J gene TRBJ2-2, with D perhaps matching TRBD1 (6 bases). Between the trimmed V and J ends, which lost 3 bases and 0 bases, there was a span of 11 bases. The CDR3 runs to 16 residues. Germline CDR1 and CDR2: ENHRY and SYGVKD. The chain's CDR3 is CAISENREANTGELFF. DNA of the CDR3: TGTGCCATCAGTGAAAACAGGGAAGCGAACACCGGGGAGCTGTTTTTT.

This chain links TRBV4-3 with TRBJ1-1; D unresolved. Deletions cut 0 bases from V and 0 bases from J, with 8 bases between. Germline V CDR1 and CDR2: LGHNA, YSLEER. This CDR3 has 15 amino acids. CDR3 loop: CASSQDQRLNTEAFF. The CDR3 DNA follows: TGCGCCAGCAGCCAAGATCAACGGTTGAACACTGAAGCTTTCTTT.

This clonotype was recorded at least ten times. This rearrangement joins TRBV5-1 to TRBJ2-2; no clear D gene. Germline V gene lookup returns CDR1 SGHRS and CDR2 YFSETQ. Trimming removed 0 bases at V and 1 base at J, with 7 bases between. The CDR3 loop spans 15 amino acids. Written as DNA, the CDR3 is TGCGCCAGCAGCTTGGTCTCAGGGAACACCGGGGAGCTGTTTTTT. Its translation is CASSLVSGNTGELFF.

The V call is TRBV2, the J call TRBJ2-1; 8 nucleotides match TRBD2. Germline CDR1 SNHLY, CDR2 FYNNEI. This CDR3 region has 22 residues. With V trimmed by 4 bases and J by 1 base, 24 bases remained unmatched. The CDR3 DNA is TGTGCCAGCAGTGGAGATTCCGGGACTAGGGAAAGAGGTAGTATGTCCTACAATGAGCAGTTCTTC. Protein product: CASSGDSGTRERGSMSYNEQFF.

This clonotype has more than one count but fewer than ten. This chain joins TRBV20-1 and TRBJ2-7, with a tentative D call TRBD2 (5 bases). The V and J ends lost 5 bases and 6 bases respectively, with 11 bases between them. The CDR3 extends over 11 amino acids. The germline gives CDR1 DFQATT, CDR2 SNEGSKA (reference sequence). Here the CDR3 DNA reads TGCAGTGCTGACCTAGCAAGCGAGCAGTACTTC. Translated: CSADLASEQYF.

In its sample, this clonotype was seen many times. The J gene is TRBJ1-6, the V gene TRBV7-2, with 11 bases lining up with TRBD1. The CDR3 spans 16 residues. V shed 4 bases and J 12 bases; nucleotides not matched to a gene: 11. The germline V gene encodes CDR1 SGHTA and CDR2 FQGNSA. CDR3 nucleotides: TGTGCCAGCAGCTCTGGGACAGGGGGTGGAACCGTACCCCTCCACTTT. Protein sequence: CASSSGTGGGTVPLHF.

This clonotype was detected many times. V and J are TRBV11-3 and TRBJ2-2, with D hard to call. Trimming cost V 2 bases and J 5 bases, with 6 bases left between them. CDR1 is SGHNT, CDR2 YENEEA, per germline. The length of the CDR3 is 13 residues. CDR3 sequence reads: CASSLQPTGELFF. CDR3 sequence (DNA): TGTGCCAGCAGCTTACAGCCTACCGGGGAGCTGTTTTTT.

This clonotype was found many times. This chain connects TRBV6-5 to TRBJ2-1; D gene uncertain. The CDR3 runs 14 residues. Germline V gene data show CDR1 as MNHEY and CDR2 as SVGAGI. With 6 bases removed from V and 5 bases from J, the gap between germline ends came to 14 bases. CDR3 sequence reads: CASSKRTANNEQFF. CDR3 coding DNA: TGTGCCAGCAGCAAGAGGACGGCTAACAATGAGCAGTTCTTC.

This clonotype was counted at least ten times. The CDR3: CASSTSLTDTQYF. CDR3 nucleotides: TGTGCCAGCAGTACTAGCCTCACAGATACGCAGTATTTT. The chain couples TRBV2 to TRBJ2-3; perhaps TRBD2 as D (6 bases). Trimming shortened V by 5 bases and J by 2 bases, and 8 bases separated the two germline ends. The CDR3 spans 13 residues. Germline assignment: CDR1 SNHLY and CDR2 FYNNEI.

There are many counts of this clonotype. The genes are TRBV20-1 and TRBJ2-1; D is ambiguous. Trimming left V 2 bases short and J 3 bases short, with 5 bases between. The germline CDR1 and CDR2 sequences are DFQATT and SNEGSKA (reference sequence). The CDR3 totals 12 residues. CDR3 protein: CSARQVYNEQFF. The CDR3 nucleotides read TGCAGTGCTAGACAGGTCTACAATGAGCAGTTCTTC.

This clonotype was counted at least ten times. The chain couples TRBV7-9 to TRBJ2-3; 10 positions match TRBD2. CDR1 SEHNR and CDR2 FQNEAQ come from the germline V gene (reference sequence). The J segment lost 5 bases and the V segment lost 10 bases, leaving 12 bases of the junction unmatched. The CDR3 totals 15 residues. The DNA of the CDR3 is TGTGCCACAGAAGCTAGCGGGGGAACCGGAGATACGCAGTATTTT. Protein product: CATEASGGTGDTQYF.

There are many counts of this clonotype. The rearrangement joins TRBV6-2 or TRBV6-3 to TRBJ2-1; D is undetermined. This CDR3 comprises 13 residues. The germline gives CDR1 MNHEY, CDR2 SVGEGT. Trimming removed 0 bases at V and 6 bases at J, with 6 bases between. CDR3 sequence (DNA): TGTGCCAGCAGTTACTCGTGGGGCAATGAGCAGTTCTTC. Translated, it gives CASSYSWGNEQFF.

This clonotype was found a few times. The chain links TRBV7-2 to TRBJ2-7; D remains ambiguous. The CDR3 is 15 residues long. With 5 bases removed from V and 2 bases from J, the gap between germline ends came to 16 bases. Per germline, CDR1 SGHTA and CDR2 FQGNSA. The CDR3 loop is CASSRTATITYEQYF. DNA of the CDR3: TGTGCCAGCAGCCGGACGGCCACCATCACCTACGAGCAGTACTTC.

This clonotype was observed a handful of times. Sequence at one end of the junction differs from germline and may be a read error. The V and J genes are TRBV29-1 and TRBJ2-4; D may correspond to TRBD1 or TRBD2 (5 bases each). Germline loops: CDR1 SQVTM, CDR2 ANQGSEA. The CDR3 contains 12 residues. CDR3: CSVGTLSNSQYF. For the CDR3, the DNA is TGCAGCGTAGGGACGTTATCGAACAGTCAGTACTTC.